This T cell receptor (beta chain) appears in the sequencing data of a study of long-term antiretroviral therapy in people with HIV. At the level of the study: Earliest sampling preceded the 2015 immediate-ART recommendation by about a decade.

Survey level was the resolution at which the v3.0 immunoSEQ assay ran. TCRdb keeps only in-frame clones here, not all; method: immunoSEQ multiplex PCR. The table shows under 30,000 clones, with around 83% occurring only once. Broader study findings: Within the repertoire, clones expanded before ART were dominant at all time points.

Note on this clone: Its antigen is still unknown.

The germline CDR1 and CDR2 sequences are SGHRS and YFSETQ. The V end was cut by 2 bases, the J end by 2 bases, with 12 bases between. The CDR3 has 15 amino acids. The TCR originated in a man younger than 35 with HIV. The rearrangement uses TRBV5-1 and TRBJ2-3; a possible D gene is TRBD1 (5 bases). The material was unsorted PBMCs, obtained 3 years after starting antiretroviral therapy. The DNA for the CDR3 is TGCGCCAGCAGCTTCCAACAGGCTAACACAGATACGCAGTATTTT. It is translated as CASSFQQANTDTQYF.